One sample yielded the 18 T cell receptor beta chains listed below, sequenced in a study of glioma-infiltrating T cells after dendritic cell vaccination (dated by TCRdb to the mid-2010s). Library creation used the immunoSEQ multiplex PCR assay. TCRdb obtained this table from immuneACCESS and retained in-frame rearrangements with V and J assigned. These tables miss some clones; where compared with another copy, unresolved V genes account for less than half of the shortfall, and the remainder is unexplained. For this sample there are 55,000 to 75,000 clones; around 83% appear just once. Jointly, the top ten make up 15% to 19% of the sample. The time point tag for this specimen amounts to: after dendritic cell vaccination, including at tumor progression/relapse. The input for sequencing was blood, taken after dendritic cell vaccination. The receptor set was obtained from a human donor with glioblastoma.

The chain employs TRBV6-1 and TRBJ1-2; D not resolved. Germline-derived CDR1 and CDR2 are MNHNS and SASEGT. The V and J ends lost 6 bases and 1 base respectively, with 9 bases between them. The CDR3 has 13 residues. CDR3 protein: CASSPEGNYGYTF. The CDR3 DNA is TGTGCCAGCAGCCCGGAGGGTAACTATGGCTACACCTTC.

This clone has only one observation. The chain couples TRBV7-2 to TRBJ2-1; 7 nucleotides match TRBD2. The CDR3 consists of 13 residues. Germline-derived CDR1 and CDR2 are SGHTA and FQGNSA. J lost 7 bases, V lost 3 bases, and 3 bases had no gene match. CDR3 residues: CASSLGEGNEQFF. CDR3 in DNA: TGTGCCAGCAGCTTGGGGGAGGGGAATGAGCAGTTCTTC.

This chain connects TRBV19 to TRBJ1-5; the match to TRBD1 covers 7 bases. V gave up 7 bases and J gave up 1 base; unmatched junction bases: 10. CDR3 length: 16 residues. Per the germline V gene, CDR1 is LNHDA and CDR2 is SQIVND (reference sequence). CDR3 protein: CASKGDRVVSNQPQHF. The CDR3 DNA sequence: TGTGCCAGTAAGGGCGACAGGGTAGTGAGCAATCAGCCCCAGCATTTT.

The CDR3 bases are TGCGCCAGCAGCATGGGGAGACAGGGGTCGGGTAATGAGCAGTTCTTC. It yields the protein CASSMGRQGSGNEQFF. This chain joins TRBV4-1 and TRBJ2-1, with 8 bases aligning to TRBD1. The CDR3 is 16 residues long. With V trimmed by 5 bases and J by 7 bases, 13 bases remained unmatched. CDR1 and CDR2 from the germline V gene are MGHRA and YSYEKL.

The rearrangement uses TRBV30 and TRBJ1-2; 10 bases line up with TRBD1. Trimming removed 0 bases from V and 7 bases from J; junction bases left unmatched: 2. This CDR3 has 13 residues. CDR1 is GTSNPN and CDR2 is SVGIG in the germline V gene (reference sequence). Written as DNA, the CDR3 is TGTGCCTGGAGTGTGGGGACAGGGGCTGGCTACACCTTC. Its protein is CAWSVGTGAGYTF.

This chain joins TRBV6-5 and TRBJ2-4; 9 positions agree with TRBD2. The V gene end was trimmed by 7 bases and the J gene end by 7 bases; junction bases not matched to a gene: 11. Germline loops: CDR1 MNHEY, CDR2 SVGAGI. The CDR3 is made up of 15 amino acids. The CDR3 here is CASTPKLAGGNIQYF. The CDR3 bases are TGTGCCAGCACCCCGAAGCTGGCGGGGGGGAACATTCAGTACTTC.

This chain joins TRBV7-8 and TRBJ1-4; D is ambiguous. CDR1 SGHVS and CDR2 FQNEAQ come from the germline V gene. Trimming removed 7 bases at V and 3 bases at J, with 21 bases between. The CDR3 is 17 amino acids. In nucleotides, the CDR3 is TGTGCCAGCACCCGGTCGGAGGGAGCGGAAGCTAATGAAAAACTGTTTTTT. It encodes CASTRSEGAEANEKLFF.

V is TRBV7-2 and J is TRBJ1-2; 7 positions match TRBD1. This CDR3 region has 14 residues. CDR1 SGHTA and CDR2 FQGNSA come from the germline V gene. The V segment lost 5 bases and the J segment 5 bases; nucleotides outside the gene matches: 8. The CDR3 sequence: CASSPTGDYYGYTF. The CDR3 DNA follows: TGTGCCAGCAGCCCTACAGGGGATTATTATGGCTACACCTTC.

On this clone: Other DNA sequences in the same sample also yield this CDR3. The genes are TRBV19 and TRBJ2-7, with 9 bases lining up with TRBD1. The trim removed 3 bases at V and 2 bases at J, leaving 2 bases unmatched. CDR3 length: 14 residues. Germline-derived CDR1 and CDR2 are LNHDA and SQIVND (reference sequence). CDR3: CASSMGQGPYEQYF. The CDR3 DNA sequence: TGTGCCAGTAGTATGGGACAGGGTCCCTACGAGCAGTACTTC.

J is TRBJ2-5 and V is TRBV9, with TRBD2 matching over 9 bases. Losses at the gene ends were 0 bases for V and 2 bases for J; bases not matched to a gene: 5. In germline, CDR1 is SGDLS, CDR2 YYNGEE. The CDR3 contains 16 residues. For the CDR3, the DNA is TGTGCCAGCAGCGTAGGGGTAGCGGGGGCGCAAGAGACCCAGTACTTC. It yields the protein CASSVGVAGAQETQYF.

The V call is TRBV19, the J call TRBJ1-1, with a weak D call TRBD1 (6 bases). Trimming shortened V by 7 bases and J by 3 bases, and 12 bases separated the two germline ends. Germline V gene data show CDR1 as LNHDA and CDR2 as SQIVND (reference sequence). There are 13 residues in the CDR3. CDR3 DNA sequence: TGTGCCAGTACGAGGGGGAAGGACACTGAAGCTTTCTTT. It translates to CASTRGKDTEAFF.

The chain uses TRBV6-5 and TRBJ1-2; D is unresolved. The CDR3 is made up of 14 amino acids. CDR1 MNHEY and CDR2 SVGAGI come from the germline V gene. V lost 0 bases and J 7 bases, leaving 12 bases between the germline ends. The CDR3 protein is CASSYSTGLGGYTF. The CDR3 nucleotides are TGTGCCAGCAGTTACTCGACTGGTCTCGGTGGCTACACCTTC.

This chain connects TRBV30 to TRBJ1-6; the match to TRBD1 covers 8 bases. Germline V gives CDR1 GTSNPN, CDR2 SVGIG (reference sequence). This CDR3 comprises 13 residues. The V gene end was trimmed by 5 bases and the J gene end by 14 bases; junction bases not matched to a gene: 11. CDR3 bases: TGTGCCTGGGCCCAGGGGGCTCGGGAATCCCTCCACTTT. Its protein is CAWAQGARESLHF.

Remarks on this clone: One junction end does not reproduce the germline sequence, and a read error may be involved. This specimen includes other DNA sequences encoding the same CDR3. V gene TRBV4-1 combines with J gene TRBJ1-6; unclear D gene. The CDR3 loop spans 19 amino acids. CDR1 is MGHRA and CDR2 is YSYEKL in the germline V gene. CDR3 amino acids: CASSQDIDPYSSYNSPLHF. CDR3 DNA sequence: TGCGCCAGCAGCCAAGATATTGACCCCTACAGCTCCTATAATTCCCCCCTCCACTTT.

As DNA, the CDR3 is TGTGCCAGCAGTTTATCGCCAGTCTCAAATGAAAAACTGTTTTTT. Protein sequence: CASSLSPVSNEKLFF. The chain has TRBV27 and TRBJ1-4, with D unresolved. The germline V gene encodes CDR1 MNHEY and CDR2 SMNVEV (reference sequence). The CDR3 totals 15 residues. Trimming pared 0 bases from V and 5 bases from J, leaving 10 bases between.

The chain carries TRBV11-1 and TRBJ2-3, with TRBD2 identical over 11 bases. CDR1 is SGHAT and CDR2 is FQDESV in the germline V gene (reference sequence). V lost 4 bases to trimming and J lost 3 bases; unmatched junction nucleotides: 9. CDR3 length equals 17 residues. CDR3 in amino acids: CASSWLAGGRYTDTQYF. In DNA, the CDR3 is TGTGCCAGCAGCTGGTTAGCGGGGGGGCGTTATACAGATACGCAGTATTTT.

As DNA, the CDR3 is TGTGCCAGTAGTAAGGGACAGGGTATAGAGCAGTACTTC. It translates to CASSKGQGIEQYF. V is TRBV19 and J is TRBJ2-7; 9 bases map to TRBD1. Germline CDR1 LNHDA, CDR2 SQIVND (reference sequence). V gave up 4 bases and J gave up 7 bases; unmatched junction bases: 5. The CDR3 is 13 residues long. Complete variable domain (other parts from reference TRBV19 and TRBJ2-7): DGGITQSPKYLFRKEGQNVTLSCEQNLNHDAMYWYRQDPGQGLRLIYYSQIVNDFQKGDIAEGYSVSREKKESFPLTVTSAQKNPTAFYLCASSKGQGIEQYFGPGTRLTVT.

This chain connects TRBV11-2 to TRBJ2-1, with D possibly being TRBD2 (5 bases). This CDR3 contains 18 residues. Germline V lookup: CDR1 SGHAT, CDR2 FQNNGV. Trimming shortened V by 3 bases and J by 7 bases, and 25 bases separated the two germline ends. CDR3 sequence (DNA): TGTGCCAGCAGCTTGTCCTCCCCGGGGTATTCATGGATTAATGAGCAGTTCTTC. This sequence encodes CASSLSSPGYSWINEQFF.